The T cell receptor (beta chain) under discussion was sequenced for a study of human T cells and chemical hapten exposure. Overall study context: Weekly scalp doses of diphenylcyclopropenone were given to patients during the roughly 24-week study.

Looked up from germline, CDR1 is MRHNA and CDR2 is SNTAGT. The CDR3 sequence is 16 residues long. Unmatched junction bases numbered 9, after V lost 6 bases and J lost 1 base. For the library, individual cDNA molecules each received unique molecular identifiers. Per the original methods: Counting gave a median of around 90,000 TCRs per sample, with values ranging from about 23,224 to 690,600. From the RACE reads, TCRdb called clonotypes with MiXCR, one entry per CDR3 protein. These V and J calls rely on TCRdb rather than the paper's analysis. The sample consists of some 80,000 distinct CDR3 sequences, around 11% of them appearing once. Time point noted: patch test 1, 2 weeks after DPC sensitization. The treatment: therapeutic diphenylcyclopropenone sensitization with weekly scalp DPC.

J is TRBJ2-5 and V is TRBV6-4; 9 bases map to TRBD2. This clonotype originated in a woman between 50 and 59 years old with alopecia areata. Some clones in this sample may be carry-over from other donors' samples. Sequencing used whole blood, obtained in connection with sensitization to the hapten diphenylcyclopropenone (DPC). CDR3 region: CASRAVAGDFQETQYF. DNA of the CDR3: TGTGCCAGCAGGGCCGTAGCGGGGGACTTCCAAGAGACCCAGTACTTC.